This TCR beta chain appears in the sequencing data of a study of T-cell memory formation after mild COVID-19. Study-level findings and limits: Contracting clones from day 15 to 85 had balanced CD4/CD8; later expanders favoured CD4+. Shrinking CD4+ clones resided mostly in CM and EM, and CD8+ ones in EMRA.

V was pared by 1 base and J by 1 base, with 14 bases between. Germline loops: CDR1 SGHTA, CDR2 FQGNSA. The CDR3 loop spans 17 amino acids. TCRdb ran MiXCR on the 5' RACE reads and lists one entry per CDR3 protein. The table lists 200,000 or so distinct CDR3 sequences, about a sixth of them singletons. This clonotype appeared a few times. Its antigen is not identified. Sequencing was carried out using PBMCs or a T cell subset sorted from them (not recorded which). This TCR came from an adult woman who had mild COVID-19 (a few samples of this study predate the infection). Cell type and time point are not known. The rearrangement joins TRBV7-2 to TRBJ2-4; either TRBD1 or TRBD2 may fit D (6 bases each). The DNA for the CDR3 is TGTGCCAGCAGCTTAGGCTCGGGGGCTGTTGCCAAAAACATTCAGTACTTC. Residues: CASSLGSGAVAKNIQYF.